This record concerns one T cell receptor beta chain sequence. Its cognate antigen has yet to be identified. One base away there is no much larger clone; base qualities are not given. The data were taken from a study of blood T cell repertoires in COVID-19 (dated by TCRdb to 2018 to 2020). Background for the entire study: Collaborator samples came from the United States, Italy and Spain and covered acute and convalescent phases of COVID-19. The material from the prospective study consisted of cDNA or gDNA derived from T cells, B-cell-depleted T cells, or PBMCs. Subjects who had been exposed to COVID-19, were actively infected with it, or had recovered from it provided the deeply sampled blood TCRbeta repertoires that made up the dataset. A freely available public database, intended as a resource for researchers studying the immune response to SARS-CoV-2, is where the repertoires were released. Samples were obtained from the ongoing ImmuneRACE study (first 160 participants) and from 950 to 1,500 subjects provided by 6 global collaborators. Sample metadata almost always included a de-identified subject ID, COVID-19 status, age in years and sex. HLA class I and class II types, where available, came from metadata supplied by the sample provider rather than from assay-based typing.

Overall results and qualifications from the work: The quantity of clinical and demographic metadata differed by source and by participant and was supplied without curation.

Each collaborating institution followed its own protocols to collect whole blood in K2EDTA tubes. For TCRbeta analysis, collaborator samples were shipped as frozen whole blood, as isolated PBMCs, or as DNA extracted from either sample type. The immunoSEQ Assay, a bias-controlled multiplex PCR, was used to amplify TCRbeta CDR3 regions from genomic DNA. The original methods were these. The number of nucleated cells in each sample was estimated by amplification of reference gene primers within the assay. To quantify the absolute abundance of each unique TCRbeta CDR3 rearrangement, sequence reads were collapsed and filtered. Productive Simpson clonality was computed per sample as the square root of Simpson's diversity index over productive rearrangements. Drawn from immuneACCESS, this table holds only the in-frame rearrangements with V and J called that TCRdb kept. Clones are partly lost; checked studies trace under half to an unresolved V gene and leave the rest unexplained. V, J and clone size were drawn from that table, and D and trimming were deduced from the DNA. The sample includes some 100,000 clones, with 90% to 95% observed a single time. The top ten clones comprise around 2.1% of the sample.

This TCR came from a man between 45 and 60 years old with active COVID-19. Sequenced sample: peripheral blood.

The CDR3 has the sequence CASSPRGEQFF. The nucleotide sequence is TGTGCCAGCAGCCCCCGGGGTGAGCAGTTCTTC. The sequence joins TRBV7-8 to TRBJ2-1, and the D gene may be TRBD2, 5 bases matching. The trim is 5 bases for V and 9 bases for J, with a gap of 8 bases between the germline ends. As encoded in the germline V gene, CDR1 is SGHVS while CDR2 is FQNEAQ. Taken from cysteine to phenylalanine, the CDR3 has 11 residues. Of the read, only the CDR3 DNA is kept; its 33 bases are in frame from base 1.